The 19 T cell receptor beta chains below come from one sample, sequenced in a study of blood T cells in healthy people across ages. A second PCR, run for about 7 to 11 cycles, used a sample-barcoded 5' primer plus a J-beta primer mix. Using its own MiXCR run on the 5' RACE reads, TCRdb lists one record per CDR3 protein. The repertoire has roughly 2 million distinct CDR3 sequences, roughly 49% of them found once; the top ten carry less than 2.5%. Sequenced input: blood. The origin of the receptors is a woman aged 40 to 50 in good health.

The chain links TRBV4-1 to TRBJ2-5; TRBD1 agrees at 7 bases. J was trimmed by 1 base and V by 4 bases; bases with no gene match: 6. The CDR3 has 15 residues. Germline V lookup: CDR1 MGHRA, CDR2 YSYEKL. CDR3: CASSLETGLQETQYF. CDR3 sequence (DNA): TGCGCCAGCAGCCTTGAGACAGGGCTCCAAGAGACCCAGTACTTC.

The chain's CDR3 is CASSPSSGGANEQFF. As DNA, the CDR3 is TGCGCCAGCAGCCCCTCTAGCGGGGGGGCCAATGAGCAGTTCTTC. The chain carries TRBV5-1 and TRBJ2-1, with 12 positions matching TRBD2. The CDR3 contains 15 residues. CDR1 SGHRS and CDR2 YFSETQ come from the germline V gene. V gave up 4 bases and J gave up 6 bases; unmatched junction bases: 5.

The rearrangement links TRBV4-2 to TRBJ1-4; D might be TRBD1 (5 bases). CDR3 size: 16 residues. Germline V CDR1 and CDR2: LGHNA, YNFKEQ. Deletions cut 2 bases from V and 7 bases from J, with 17 bases between. Here the CDR3 DNA reads TGTGCCAGCAGCCAAACAACCGGGACCCCCGGTGAAAAACTGTTTTTT. Translated: CASSQTTGTPGEKLFF.

The gene calls are TRBV9 and TRBJ2-3; D tentatively reads TRBD1 or TRBD2 (6 bases each). Deletions cut 3 bases from V and 4 bases from J, with 24 bases between. The CDR3 loop spans 18 amino acids. Per germline, CDR1 SGDLS and CDR2 YYNGEE. The DNA of the CDR3 is TGTGCCAGCAGCGCCGCGATACAACGGGGGCCCGAGTCAGATACGCAGTATTTT. This sequence encodes CASSAAIQRGPESDTQYF.

The V gene is TRBV29-1, the J gene TRBJ1-2; D gene unclear. Germline values: CDR1 SQVTM, CDR2 ANQGSEA. V lost 5 bases and J 0 bases, leaving 16 bases between the germline ends. This CDR3 has 15 amino acids. The CDR3 DNA sequence: TGCAGCGTTTTACCGGAGGGAATAGCTAACTATGGCTACACCTTC. Translation gives CSVLPEGIANYGYTF.

The genes are TRBV5-1 and TRBJ2-1; 7 bases agree with TRBD2. The germline CDR1 and CDR2 sequences are SGHRS and YFSETQ. V was clipped by 4 bases and J by 9 bases; unmatched bases: 13. The CDR3 totals 15 residues. In DNA form, the CDR3 reads TGCGCCAGCAGCCCCAATGCGGGGGTTTTGGCTGAGCAGTTCTTC. It specifies CASSPNAGVLAEQFF. The entire variable domain, with the rest obtained from reference TRBV5-1 and TRBJ2-1, is as follows: KAGVTQTPRYLIKTRGQQVTLSCSPISGHRSVSWYQQTPGQGLQFLFEYFSETQRNKGNFPGRFSGRQFSNSRSEMNVSTLELGDSALYLCASSPNAGVLAEQFFGPGTRLTVL.

Remarks on this clonotype: A clone one base away is much larger, so this may be a read error. This rearrangement joins TRBV12-3 or TRBV12-4 to TRBJ1-2; D is unresolved. CDR3 length equals 14 residues. The CDR3 sequence is CTSSRGPTNYGYTF. Written as DNA, the CDR3 is TGTACCAGCAGTCGCGGACCGACAAACTATGGCTACACCTTC.

V is TRBV7-8 and J is TRBJ1-2; weak D call: TRBD1 (5 bases). The germline CDR1 and CDR2 sequences are SGHVS and FQNEAQ. The CDR3 contains 15 residues. Trimming took 2 bases from V and 7 from J, leaving 17 bases between them. The CDR3, as DNA: TGTGCCAGCAGCTTAAGGGCGGGGACTGGGGCTGGCTACACCTTC. Its protein product is CASSLRAGTGAGYTF.

This clonotype was detected a few times. This sequence joins TRBV11-2 and TRBJ1-1, with a weak D call TRBD1 (6 bases). The CDR3 has 13 residues. Per the germline V gene, CDR1 is SGHAT and CDR2 is FQNNGV. The V and J ends lost 6 bases and 1 base respectively, with 9 bases between them. This chain's CDR3 is CASREQGNTEAFF. Here the CDR3 DNA reads TGTGCCAGCAGGGAACAGGGGAACACTGAAGCTTTCTTT.

In this sample, this clonotype turned up a few times. DNA for the CDR3: TGTGCCAGCACTTACGGGGGGGGCTGGAATGAGCAGTTCTTC. This encodes CASTYGGGWNEQFF. The chain recombines TRBV25-1 with TRBJ2-1, with TRBD2 identical over 8 bases. This CDR3 is built from 14 residues. V was clipped by 7 bases and J by 7 bases; unmatched bases: 9. Germline CDR1 MGHDK, CDR2 SYGVNS. Drawing the rest from reference TRBV25-1 and TRBJ2-1, the complete variable domain is EADIYQTPRYLVIGTGKKITLECSQTMGHDKMYWYQQDPGMELHLIHYSYGVNSTEKGDLSSESTVSRIRTEHFPLTLESARPSHTSQYLCASTYGGGWNEQFFGPGTRLTVL.

The V and J genes are TRBV14 and TRBJ2-1, with unresolved D. The CDR3 runs 14 residues. Germline lookup yields CDR1 SGHDN and CDR2 FVKESK. V lost 5 bases and J lost 4, with 12 bases in between. The CDR3 nucleotides read TGTGCCAGCAGCGTTCTCGGCAGTTACAATGAGCAGTTCTTC. Encoded protein: CASSVLGSYNEQFF.

This chain joins TRBV5-1 and TRBJ1-4; D perhaps matches TRBD1 (6 bases). Germline CDR1 is SGHRS and CDR2 is YFSETQ. CDR3 length equals 17 residues. V dropped 1 base and J dropped 0 bases, with 13 bases sitting between them. The CDR3 sequence: CASSLITGPSTNEKLFF. The CDR3 DNA sequence: TGCGCCAGCAGCTTGATAACAGGGCCCTCAACTAATGAAAAACTGTTTTTT.

DNA of the CDR3: TGCGCCAGCAGCTTGGCTAGCGGGGGGATCCGCTACGAGCAGTACTTC. Amino acid sequence: CASSLASGGIRYEQYF. This chain uses TRBV5-1 with TRBJ2-4; 11 positions match TRBD2. The DNA end lines up better with TRBJ2-7; the J call may be wrong. Germline V CDR1 and CDR2: SGHRS, YFSETQ. This CDR3 comprises 16 residues.

The chain carries TRBV5-5 and TRBJ1-2; a weak D match, TRBD1 (5 bases). This CDR3 has 14 amino acids. Trimming stripped 0 bases from V and 4 bases from J, with 10 bases between. Germline lookup yields CDR1 SGHKS and CDR2 YYEKEE (reference sequence). The CDR3 DNA reads TGTGCCAGCAGCTTGGGGTCGGGACTCTATGGCTACACCTTC. Translating gives CASSLGSGLYGYTF.

The chain links TRBV12-3 or TRBV12-4 to TRBJ2-7, with D perhaps TRBD2 (5 bases). V was pared by 1 base and J by 0 bases, with 13 bases between. This CDR3 has 16 residues. The CDR3 nucleotides are TGTGCCAGCAGTTTAGGTGGAGGTTTCAGCTCCTACGAGCAGTACTTC. This gives the protein CASSLGGGFSSYEQYF.

This clonotype came up a few times. The CDR3, as DNA: TGCAGTGCTAGAGATCCCCTGCCCAATCCGGGGTACTTC. The encoded protein is CSARDPLPNPGYF. V gene TRBV20-1 combines with J gene TRBJ2-7, with D hard to call. This CDR3 has 13 residues. The V gene's germline CDR1 is DFQATT and CDR2 SNEGSKA (reference sequence). V was trimmed by 0 bases and J by 12 bases, leaving 18 bases between them.

Worth noting for this clonotype: A read error may produce the germline difference seen at one junction end. This chain uses TRBV20-1 with TRBJ2-4, with D perhaps matching TRBD2 (6 bases). The CDR3 consists of 15 residues. The V gene's germline CDR1 is DFQATT and CDR2 SNEGSKA (reference sequence). The CDR3 DNA is TGCAGCGCTAGACCCGACAGCGGGGCCAAAAACATTCAGTACTTC. Translating gives CSARPDSGAKNIQYF.

V and J are TRBV28 and TRBJ2-5; D perhaps matches TRBD2 (7 bases). Germline V gives CDR1 MDHEN, CDR2 SYDVKM. With 7 bases removed from V and 5 bases from J, the gap between germline ends came to 17 bases. The CDR3 contains 14 residues. This CDR3 is CASTHGGAGETQYF. CDR3 nucleotide sequence: TGTGCCAGCACCCATGGGGGGGCCGGTGAGACCCAGTACTTC.

This clonotype occurred a few times. The rearrangement uses TRBV6-5 and TRBJ1-5; D is ambiguous. V gave up 7 bases and J gave up 2 bases, with 12 bases separating them. CDR3 size: 14 residues. Per the germline V gene, CDR1 is MNHEY and CDR2 is SVGAGI. DNA for the CDR3: TGTGCCAGCACGGCGGGATGGGGCAATCAGCCCCAGCATTTT. It encodes CASTAGWGNQPQHF.